This T cell receptor beta chain was found in a study of CD8+ T cells in alopecia areata. Across the study: Treatment comprised oral tofacitinib, 5 to 10 mg twice daily, in treated patients. General study findings and limits: Mouse data revealed clearer TCR sharing than patient data did, a gap possibly tied to HLA. Relative to normal scalp, lesional scalp, especially alopecia totalis/universalis, showed higher clonality.

Deletions cut 1 base from V and 4 bases from J, with 13 bases between. CDR3 length: 16 amino acids. CDR1 is KGHSH and CDR2 is LQKENI in the germline V gene. As the sequencing template, cDNA was produced by extracting RNA and reverse transcribing it. Sequencing used immunoSEQ multiplex PCR; TCRdb keeps in-frame clones, though not all of them. The data show about 180,000 clones, around 63% seen once. The study team obtained lesional scalp punch biopsies and peripheral blood from alopecia areata patients. Turning to this clone: Its antigen remains unknown.

The clonotype was recovered from a human donor with alopecia areata. The V gene is TRBV18, the J gene TRBJ2-2; weak D call: TRBD1 (6 bases). The source material was CD4+ T cells sorted from blood, sampled at week 0. The CDR3 nucleotides are TGTGCCAGCTCACCACGCACAGGGTTGAGCACCGGGGAGCTGTTTTTT. Its protein is CASSPRTGLSTGELFF.